The clone carrying this T cell receptor (beta chain) came up a few times. Its antigen is still unknown. These data belong to a study of shared clonotypes between healthy human individuals. Study results and limitations: Blood was the only sampled material, and tissue repertoires likely differ. Clonotype sharing among donors likely depends on sequencing depth. Generation of non-shared clonotypes was less probable than generation of clonotypes shared by all four donors.

Per germline, CDR1 MDHEN and CDR2 SYDVKM. Trimming left V 7 bases short and J 3 bases short, with 15 bases between. This CDR3 region has 14 residues. Profiled with immunoSEQ multiplex PCR; TCRdb holds only in-frame clones, not every one. The sample has about 990,000 clones; approximately 78% are singletons. J is TRBJ1-1 and V is TRBV28, with a tentative D call TRBD1 (5 bases). The sample was memory CD4+ T cells from PBMCs. The subset: CD45RA-negative fraction. The receptor's source is a young man in good health. Some clones in this sample may be carry-over from other donors' samples. The CDR3 is CASTDWVGDTEAFF. The CDR3 DNA is TGTGCCAGCACCGATTGGGTGGGGGACACTGAAGCTTTCTTT.